This T cell receptor beta chain was found in a study of blood T cell repertoires in COVID-19 (dated by TCRdb to the early 2020s). Study-level background: Samples from collaborators originated in the United States, Italy and Spain and spanned both the acute and convalescent phases of COVID-19. Samples came from the ongoing ImmuneRACE study (first 160 participants) plus 1,254 subjects from 6 global collaborators. A freely available public database, intended as a resource for researchers studying the immune response to SARS-CoV-2, is where the repertoires were released. Sample metadata almost always included a de-identified subject ID, COVID-19 status, age in years and sex. The material from the prospective study consisted of cDNA or gDNA derived from T cells, B-cell-depleted T cells, or PBMCs. Subjects who had been exposed to COVID-19, were actively infected with it, or had recovered from it provided the deeply sampled blood TCRbeta repertoires that made up the dataset. HLA class I and class II types, where available, came from metadata supplied by the sample provider rather than from assay-based typing.

In Seattle, one collaborating source enrolled patients while the infection was active and tracked those patients longitudinally over the course of disease. Collaborating institutions collected whole blood in K2EDTA tubes following their own protocols. For TCRbeta analysis, collaborators shipped samples in one of three forms: frozen whole blood, isolated PBMCs, or DNA extracted from either of those sample types. For this clone: Its antigen is unknown. At one end the junction does not follow the germline gene, possibly because of a read error.

Overall results and qualifications from the work: The quantity of clinical and demographic metadata differed by source and by participant and was supplied without curation.

The CDR3 spans 14 residues, from the cysteine through the phenylalanine. Kept here is only the CDR3 DNA, which spans 42 bases and is read in frame from base 1. CDR1 and CDR2 are read off the germline V gene as SGDLS and YYNGEE. TCRbeta CDR3 regions were amplified from genomic DNA by means of the immunoSEQ Assay, a bias-controlled multiplex PCR. Per the authors' processing: The number of nucleated cells in each sample was estimated from the amplification of reference gene primers within the assay. Sequence reads were collapsed and filtered to measure the absolute abundance of every unique TCRbeta CDR3 rearrangement. For each sample, productive Simpson clonality was calculated as the square root of Simpson's diversity index over productive rearrangements. TCRdb took this table from immuneACCESS and kept in-frame rearrangements with V and J called. Such tables lack part of the clones; where checked against another copy, unresolved V genes explain under half of the gap, and the rest is unexplained. That table is the source of V, J and clone size, and D and trimming were worked out from the DNA. A total of some 64,000 clones appear in this sample, 78% of them only once. Of the sample, approximately 15% falls within the top ten clones.

The TCR sequence derives from a man in his sixties with COVID-19, enrolled during active disease. Input material: peripheral blood. The chain uses TRBV9 and TRBJ1-6; perhaps TRBD1 is the D gene, with 6 bases matching. The CDR3 sequence is CASSVEAGDSSLHF. The nucleotides read TGTGCCAGCAGCGTAGAGGCAGGGGATTCATCCCTCCACTTT.